This T cell receptor (beta chain) was sequenced during a study of lymphopenia after photon versus proton radiotherapy. Points on this clone: Its antigen is not identified.

The CDR3 runs to 14 residues. Germline V gene lookup returns CDR1 SGHRS and CDR2 YFSETQ. J was trimmed by 5 bases and V by 0 bases; bases with no gene match: 3. Findings and caveats of the study: Photon-treated patients lost naive T cells and TCR diversity; proton-treated stayed stable. Only patients who died were analyzed for survival; proton advantage is unproven. A bigger post-nadir fall in TCR diversity correlated inversely with survival time in deceased patients. Oligoclonal CD8+ Temra expansion after nadir drove photon patients' diversity drop.

TCRdb keeps only in-frame clones here, not all; method: immunoSEQ multiplex PCR. The sample includes 17,000 or so clones, roughly nine tenths of them seen just once. The rearrangement links TRBV5-1 to TRBJ2-5; 8 nucleotides agree with TRBD1. This receptor was obtained from a man between 65 and 80 years old with pancreatic cancer. The material was peripheral blood, obtained from a patient treated with proton-based radiotherapy. CDR3 protein: CASSLAHRGETQYF. As DNA, the CDR3 is TGCGCCAGCAGCTTGGCTCACAGGGGGGAGACCCAGTACTTC. Looking up the rest from reference TRBV5-1 and TRBJ2-5 gives the full variable domain: KAGVTQTPRYLIKTRGQQVTLSCSPISGHRSVSWYQQTPGQGLQFLFEYFSETQRNKGNFPGRFSGRQFSNSRSEMNVSTLELGDSALYLCASSLAHRGETQYFGPGTRLLVL.